This record looks at one T cell receptor (beta chain) sequence and its context. The sample comes from a study of blood T cell repertoires in COVID-19. Looking at the study overall: Material from acute and convalescent COVID-19 was sourced from the United States, Italy and Spain. PBMCs, B-cell-depleted T cells, or T cells provided the cDNA or gDNA that made up the material.

Per the authors' pipeline: Quantification of nucleated cells was approximated via reference gene primer amplification. Produced via immunoSEQ multiplex PCR; TCRdb's table is partial and in-frame only. The V and J calls and clone size were taken over from that table, and D and trimming were inferred from the DNA. The sample gives about 100,000 clones, about 80% of which show up once; 9.5% to 13% is in the top ten. V shed 2 bases and J 4 bases; nucleotides not matched to a gene: 3. CDR1 MGHRA and CDR2 YSYEKL come from the germline V gene. The CDR3 sequence is 15 residues long. The sequenced material came from peripheral blood. The J gene is TRBJ2-1, the V gene TRBV4-1, with TRBD2 matching over 9 bases. This receptor was obtained from a woman between 65 and 79 years old with acute or convalescent COVID-19. The DNA of the CDR3 is TGCGCCAGCAGCCAAATAGCGGGGGAGTACAATGAGCAGTTCTTC. This encodes CASSQIAGEYNEQFF.